This T cell receptor beta chain appears in the sequencing data of a study of control samples from healthy donors and cancer patients. The protocol was immunoSEQ multiplex PCR, while the TCRdb copy is restricted to in-frame clones and leaves out a portion. The sample holds roughly 20,000 clones, less than 90% seen once. The CDR3 has 19 amino acids. V was pared by 1 base and J by 0 bases, with 14 bases of the junction left unmatched. Germline-derived CDR1 and CDR2 are MGHRA and YSYEKL. The material sequenced was PBMCs. The chain recombines TRBV4-1 with TRBJ1-1, with 7 bases aligning to TRBD1. The receptor was isolated from a man aged 60 to 69 with colorectal cancer. CDR3 in DNA: TGCGCCAGCAGCCAAGGCTCCTGGCAACAGGGGTTTGTGAACACTGAAGCTTTCTTT. Its protein is CASSQGSWQQGFVNTEAFF.